This T cell receptor beta chain was captured by sequencing in a study of T cell responses to AZD1222 COVID-19 vaccine. TCRdb's table, derived via immunoSEQ multiplex PCR, lists solely in-frame clones and lacks some. The table has about 100,000 clones, 87% seen once. For this clone: One junction end does not reproduce the germline sequence, and a read error may be involved.

CDR1 MNHNS and CDR2 SASEGT come from the germline V gene. The CDR3 has 13 residues. The chain combines TRBV6-1 with TRBJ2-7; D is unclear. The material sequenced was peripheral blood, taken on day 0 of MenACWY control vaccination. This TCR came from an adult in good health. The chain's CDR3 is CASSQAPVHEQYF. The CDR3 DNA reads TGTGCCAGCAGTCAAGCCCCGGTTCACGAGCAGTACTTC.